The sequence of this T cell receptor beta chain was determined in a study of CD8 T cells in ankylosing spondylitis. Broader study findings: Within matched ankylosing spondylitis synovial fluid, disease-linked clones were reportedly significantly enriched. A motif of under 10 highly homologous TCR beta variants was seen as apparently characteristic of ankylosing spondylitis blood. Disease-associated clonotypes exhibited CD8+ identity and were relatively infrequent in peripheral blood.

TCRdb redid the calling of the 5' RACE reads with MiXCR, one entry per CDR3 protein. The sample consists of thousands of distinct CDR3 sequences, under 2.5% of them appearing once. This clonotype was detected many times. Antigen: not known. The clonotype originates from a male donor with ankylosing spondylitis or in good health (not recorded which). The specimen was blood, either unsorted or a sorted T cell fraction (not recorded which).

The CDR3, as DNA: TGTGCCAGCAGCCCGACTGGGGCTAGCGGAACCTACGAGCAGTACTTC. This codes for CASSPTGASGTYEQYF. This chain connects TRBV9 to TRBJ2-7, with 7 bases aligning to TRBD2. After removal of 4 bases from V and 2 bases from J, the junction contained 12 bases not matched to a gene. Germline lookup yields CDR1 SGDLS and CDR2 YYNGEE. The CDR3 length is 16 residues.